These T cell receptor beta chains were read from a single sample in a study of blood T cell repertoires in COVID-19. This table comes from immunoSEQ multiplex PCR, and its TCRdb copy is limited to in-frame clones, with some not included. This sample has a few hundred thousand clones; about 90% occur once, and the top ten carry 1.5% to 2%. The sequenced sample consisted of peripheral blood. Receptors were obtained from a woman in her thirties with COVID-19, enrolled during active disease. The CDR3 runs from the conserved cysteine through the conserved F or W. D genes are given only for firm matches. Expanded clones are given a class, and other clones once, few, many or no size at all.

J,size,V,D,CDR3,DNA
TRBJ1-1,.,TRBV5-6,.,CASSLPGGIDRAFF,TGTGCCAGCAGCTTGCCGGGGGGGATCGACAGAGCTTTCTTT
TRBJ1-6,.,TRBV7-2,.,CASSARGGDSPLHF,TGTGCCAGCAGCGCCAGGGGTGGGGATTCACCCCTCCACTTT
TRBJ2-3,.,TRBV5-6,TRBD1,CASSWGQGPNTQYF,TGTGCCAGCAGCTGGGGACAGGGACCGAATACGCAGTATTTT
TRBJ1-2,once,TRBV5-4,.,CASSLDSIYGYTF,TGTGCCAGCAGCCTGGACAGCATCTATGGCTACACCTTC
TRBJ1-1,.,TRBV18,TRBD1,CASSPGTGSGTEAFF,TGTGCCAGCTCACCTGGGACAGGGTCGGGAACTGAAGCTTTCTTT
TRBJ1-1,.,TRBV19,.,CASIGTRGLNTEAFF,TGTGCCAGTATTGGGACAAGGGGCTTGAACACTGAAGCTTTCTTT
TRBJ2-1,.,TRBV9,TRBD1,CASSVSATGAVEQFF,TGTGCCAGCAGCGTTTCGGCAACAGGGGCGGTTGAGCAGTTCTTC
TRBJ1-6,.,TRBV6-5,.,CASNIDFNSPLHF,TGTGCCAGCAATATTGACTTTAATTCACCCCTCCACTTT
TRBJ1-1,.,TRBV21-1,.,CASRSPNPSGAFF,TGTGCCAGCCGTTCTCCAAACCCCAGTGGAGCTTTCTTT
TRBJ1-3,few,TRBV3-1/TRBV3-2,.,CASSQLGDTIYF,TGTGCCAGCAGCCAACTGGGAGACACCATATATTTT